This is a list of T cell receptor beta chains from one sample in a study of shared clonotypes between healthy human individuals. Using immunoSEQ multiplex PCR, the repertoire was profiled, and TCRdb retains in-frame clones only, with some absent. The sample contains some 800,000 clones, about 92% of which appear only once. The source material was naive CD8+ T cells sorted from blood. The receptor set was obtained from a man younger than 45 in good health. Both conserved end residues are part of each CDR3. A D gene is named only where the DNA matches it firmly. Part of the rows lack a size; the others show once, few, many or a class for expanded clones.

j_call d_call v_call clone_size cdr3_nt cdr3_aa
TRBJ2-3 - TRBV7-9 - TGTGCCAGCAGCTTAGTTACCGGGGGAGATACGCAGTATTTT CASSLVTGGDTQYF
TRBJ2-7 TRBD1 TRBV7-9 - TGTGCCAGCAGAGAGACAGGGGCCCTGGAGGAGCAGTACTTC CASRETGALEEQYF
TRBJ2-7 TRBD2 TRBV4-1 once TGCGCCAGCAGCTACAGGACTAGCGGGTCCTACGAGCAGTACTTC CASSYRTSGSYEQYF
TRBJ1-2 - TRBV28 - TGTGCCAGCAGTTACGGACAGCTCTATGGCTACACCTTC CASSYGQLYGYTF
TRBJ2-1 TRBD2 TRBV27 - TGTGCCAGCAGTCGGGGGACTAGCGGAAACAATGAGCAGTTCTTC CASSRGTSGNNEQFF
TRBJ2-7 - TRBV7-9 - TGTGCCAGCAGCTTAGGTAATACCTACGAGCAGTACTTC CASSLGNTYEQYF
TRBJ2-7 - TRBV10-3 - TGTGCCATCAGTGAGGAAGGACCCTACGAGCAGTACTTC CAISEEGPYEQYF
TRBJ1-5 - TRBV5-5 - TGTGCCAGCAGCTTGTGGGCGGATAGCAATCAGCCCCAGCATTTT CASSLWADSNQPQHF
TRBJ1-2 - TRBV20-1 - TGCAGTGCTAGAGATGTCCAGGGCTACACCTTC CSARDVQGYTF
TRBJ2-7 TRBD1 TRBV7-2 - TGTGCCAGCAGCTTACCGTCTACAGGGGAAGGGTCCTACGAGCAGTACTTC CASSLPSTGEGSYEQYF
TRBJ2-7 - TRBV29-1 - TGCAGCGTCCTGAAAGGGGGGGTGAGCCCCTACGAGCAGTACTTC CSVLKGGVSPYEQYF
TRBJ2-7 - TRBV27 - TGTGCCAGCAGGACCATCTCAGGGGCTTCTGACGAGCAGTACTTC CASRTISGASDEQYF
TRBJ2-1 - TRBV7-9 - TGTGCCAGCAGCGCCAGTGGGGGAAGGGGGAATGAGCAGTTCTTC CASSASGGRGNEQFF
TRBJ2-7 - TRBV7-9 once TGTGCCAGCAGCTTAAAGGACAACTCCTACGAGCAGTACTTC CASSLKDNSYEQYF
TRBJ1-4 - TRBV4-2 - TGTGCCAGCAGCTTCGAGGGGGGTCCCGCAACTAATGAAAAACTGTTTTTT CASSFEGGPATNEKLFF
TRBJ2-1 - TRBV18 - TGTGCCAGCTCACCTTACGGGAATGAGCAGTTCTTC CASSPYGNEQFF
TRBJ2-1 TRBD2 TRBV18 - TGTGCCAGCTCACCAGTAGCGGGGGCGATCTACAATGAGCAGTTCTTC CASSPVAGAIYNEQFF
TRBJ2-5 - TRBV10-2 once TGCGCCAGCAGTGGGGGAAAAGAGACCCAGTACTTC CASSGGKETQYF
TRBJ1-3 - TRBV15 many TGTGCCACCAGTGCCCCTCGGGATGGGTCTGGAAACACCATATATTTT CATSAPRDGSGNTIYF
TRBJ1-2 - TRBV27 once TGTGCCAGCACTTCCCAACCAGGGGCTGGGTTCATCGCCTTC CASTSQPGAGFIAF
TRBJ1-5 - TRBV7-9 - TGTGCCAGCAGCCCCGGGGGAAAGGTCGGCGGTCAGCCCCAGCATTTT CASSPGGKVGGQPQHF
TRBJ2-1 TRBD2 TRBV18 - TGTGCCAGCTCACCCCTCAACGGGAGGCTCTACAATGAGCAGTTCTTC CASSPLNGRLYNEQFF
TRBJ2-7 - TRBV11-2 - TGTGCCAGCAGCTTAGTTATCTACGAGCAGTACTTC CASSLVIYEQYF
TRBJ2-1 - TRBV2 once TGTGCCAGCACCTGGGGCTCTGCCCAGGGAAATGAGCAGTTCTTC CASTWGSAQGNEQFF